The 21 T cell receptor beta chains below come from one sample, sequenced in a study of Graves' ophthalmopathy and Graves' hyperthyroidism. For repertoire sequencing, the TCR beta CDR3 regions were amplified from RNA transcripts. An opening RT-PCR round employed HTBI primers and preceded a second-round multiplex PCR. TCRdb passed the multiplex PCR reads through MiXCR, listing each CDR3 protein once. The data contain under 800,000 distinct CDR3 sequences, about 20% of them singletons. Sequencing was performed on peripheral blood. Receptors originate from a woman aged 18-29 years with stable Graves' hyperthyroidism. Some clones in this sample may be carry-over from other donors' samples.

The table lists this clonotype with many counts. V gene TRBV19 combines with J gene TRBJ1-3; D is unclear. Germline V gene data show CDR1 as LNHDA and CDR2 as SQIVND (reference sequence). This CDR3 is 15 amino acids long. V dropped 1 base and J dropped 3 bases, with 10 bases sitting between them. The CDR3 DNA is TGTGCCAGTAGTATAGCCCAAAGGGATGGAAACACCATATATTTT. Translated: CASSIAQRDGNTIYF. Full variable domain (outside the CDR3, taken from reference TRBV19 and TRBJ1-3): DGGITQSPKYLFRKEGQNVTLSCEQNLNHDAMYWYRQDPGQGLRLIYYSQIVNDFQKGDIAEGYSVSREKKESFPLTVTSAQKNPTAFYLCASSIAQRDGNTIYFGEGSWLTVV.

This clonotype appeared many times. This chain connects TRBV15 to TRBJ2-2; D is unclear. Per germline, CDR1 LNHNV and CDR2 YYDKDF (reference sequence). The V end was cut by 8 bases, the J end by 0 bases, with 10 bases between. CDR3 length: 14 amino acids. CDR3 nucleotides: TGTGCCACCTCAAAGCACCCGAACACCGGGGAGCTGTTTTTT. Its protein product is CATSKHPNTGELFF.

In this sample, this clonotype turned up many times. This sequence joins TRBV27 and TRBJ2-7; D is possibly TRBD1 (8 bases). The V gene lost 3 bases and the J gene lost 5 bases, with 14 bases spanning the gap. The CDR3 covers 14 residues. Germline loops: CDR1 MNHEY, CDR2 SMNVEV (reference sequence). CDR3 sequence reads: CASSFNRGGHEQYF. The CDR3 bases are TGTGCCAGCAGTTTTAACAGGGGGGGACACGAGCAGTACTTC.

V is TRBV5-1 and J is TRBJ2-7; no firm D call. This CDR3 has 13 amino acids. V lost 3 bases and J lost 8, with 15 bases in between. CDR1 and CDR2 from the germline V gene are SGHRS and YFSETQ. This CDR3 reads CASSSRPQEQQYF. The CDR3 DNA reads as TGCGCCAGCAGCTCCCGTCCCCAGGAACAGCAGTACTTC.

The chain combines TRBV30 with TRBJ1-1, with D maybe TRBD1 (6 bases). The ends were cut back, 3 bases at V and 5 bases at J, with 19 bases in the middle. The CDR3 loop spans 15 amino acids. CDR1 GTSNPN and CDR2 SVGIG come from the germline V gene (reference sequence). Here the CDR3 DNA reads TGTGCCTGGAGAGGGGGGGGGCTGCAAAGAACTGAAGCTTTCTTT. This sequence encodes CAWRGGGLQRTEAFF.

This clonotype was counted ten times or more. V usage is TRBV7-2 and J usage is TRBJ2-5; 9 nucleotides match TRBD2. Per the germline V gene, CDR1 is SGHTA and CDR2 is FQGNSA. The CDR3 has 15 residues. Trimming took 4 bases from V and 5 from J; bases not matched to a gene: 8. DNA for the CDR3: TGTGCCAGCAGCTCCCAATCCGGGACTAGCGAGACCCAGTACTTC. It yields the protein CASSSQSGTSETQYF.

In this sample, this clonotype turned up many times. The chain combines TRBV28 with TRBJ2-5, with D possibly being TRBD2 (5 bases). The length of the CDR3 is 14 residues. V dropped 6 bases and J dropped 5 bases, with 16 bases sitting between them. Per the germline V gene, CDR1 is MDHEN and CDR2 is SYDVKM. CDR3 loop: CASSPSLGVETQYF. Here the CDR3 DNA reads TGTGCCAGCAGCCCCAGTTTGGGAGTTGAGACCCAGTACTTC.

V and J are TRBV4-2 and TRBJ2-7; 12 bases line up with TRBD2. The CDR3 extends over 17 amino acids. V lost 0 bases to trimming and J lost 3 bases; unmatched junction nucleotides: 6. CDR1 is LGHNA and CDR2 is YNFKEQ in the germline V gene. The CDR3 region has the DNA TGTGCCAGCAGCCAAGACCCTAGGACTAGCGGGGTCTACGAGCAGTACTTC. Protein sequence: CASSQDPRTSGVYEQYF.

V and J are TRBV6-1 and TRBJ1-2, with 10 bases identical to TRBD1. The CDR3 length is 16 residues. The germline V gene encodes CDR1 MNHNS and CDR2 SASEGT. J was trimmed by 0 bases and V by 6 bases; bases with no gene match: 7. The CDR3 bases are TGTGCCAGCAGCCAGGGACAGGGGAAAGCTAACTATGGCTACACCTTC. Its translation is CASSQGQGKANYGYTF.

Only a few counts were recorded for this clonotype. The CDR3 sequence is CASSQEGSGNYEQYF. For the CDR3, the DNA is TGTGCCAGCAGCCAAGAGGGATCGGGGAACTACGAGCAGTACTTC. The chain joins TRBV3-1 to TRBJ2-7; D possibly corresponds to TRBD2 (5 bases). The CDR3 is made up of 15 amino acids. Germline CDR1 reads LGHDT; CDR2 reads YNNKEL (reference sequence). Trimming cost V 0 bases and J 3 bases, with 12 bases left between them.

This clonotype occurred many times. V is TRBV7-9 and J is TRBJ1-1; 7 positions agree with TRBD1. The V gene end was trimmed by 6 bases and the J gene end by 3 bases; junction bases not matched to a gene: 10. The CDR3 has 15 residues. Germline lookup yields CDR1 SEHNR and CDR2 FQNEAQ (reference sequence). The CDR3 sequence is CASSPRQGSDTEAFF. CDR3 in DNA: TGTGCCAGCAGTCCCCGACAGGGTTCGGACACTGAAGCTTTCTTT.

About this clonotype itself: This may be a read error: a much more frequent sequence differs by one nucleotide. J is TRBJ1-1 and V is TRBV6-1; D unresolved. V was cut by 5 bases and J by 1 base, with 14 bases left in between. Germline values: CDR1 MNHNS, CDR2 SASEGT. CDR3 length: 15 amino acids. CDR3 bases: TGTGCCAGCAGTAAATCGGCTGATTGGAACACTGAAGCTTTCTTT. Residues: CASSKSADWNTEAFF.

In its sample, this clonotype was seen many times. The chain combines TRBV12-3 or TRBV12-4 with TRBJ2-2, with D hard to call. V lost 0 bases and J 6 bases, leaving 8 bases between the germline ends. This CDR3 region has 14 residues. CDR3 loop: CASSLALGSGELFF. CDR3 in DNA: TGTGCCAGCAGTTTAGCGCTCGGCTCCGGGGAGCTGTTTTTT.

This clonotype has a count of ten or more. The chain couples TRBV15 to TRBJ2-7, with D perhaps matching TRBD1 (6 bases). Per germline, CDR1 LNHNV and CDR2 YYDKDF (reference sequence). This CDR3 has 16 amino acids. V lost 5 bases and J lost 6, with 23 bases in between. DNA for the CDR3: TGTGCCACCAGCGGGGGCTCCAGTCTCGCCTCCCGCGAGCAGTACTTC. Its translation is CATSGGSSLASREQYF.

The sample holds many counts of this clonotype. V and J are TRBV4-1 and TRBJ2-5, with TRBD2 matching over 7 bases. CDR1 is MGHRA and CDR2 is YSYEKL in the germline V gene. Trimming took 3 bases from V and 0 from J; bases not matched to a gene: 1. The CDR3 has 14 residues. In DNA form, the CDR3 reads TGCGCCAGCAGCCAGGGGACTAACCAAGAGACCCAGTACTTC. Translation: CASSQGTNQETQYF.

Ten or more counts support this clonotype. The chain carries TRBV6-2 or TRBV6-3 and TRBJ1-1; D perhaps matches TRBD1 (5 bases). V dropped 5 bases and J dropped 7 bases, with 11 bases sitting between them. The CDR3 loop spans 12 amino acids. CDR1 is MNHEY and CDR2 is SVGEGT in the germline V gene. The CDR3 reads CASSRGTGEAFF. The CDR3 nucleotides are TGTGCCAGCAGTCGAGGGACGGGTGAAGCTTTCTTT.

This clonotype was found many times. The CDR3 here is CASGLAGARYIQYF. The CDR3 DNA follows: TGTGCCAGCGGACTAGCGGGAGCTCGGTACATTCAGTACTTC. The J gene is TRBJ2-4, the V gene TRBV6-2 or TRBV6-3, with 13 bases aligning to TRBD2. The CDR3 spans 14 residues. V was pared by 8 bases and J by 8 bases, with 6 bases of the junction left unmatched. The germline gives CDR1 MNHEY, CDR2 SVGEGT.

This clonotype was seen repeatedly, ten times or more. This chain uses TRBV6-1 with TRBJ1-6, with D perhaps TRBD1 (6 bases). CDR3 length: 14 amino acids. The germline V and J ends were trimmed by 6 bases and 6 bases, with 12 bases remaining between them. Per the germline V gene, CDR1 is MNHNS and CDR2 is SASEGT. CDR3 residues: CASSPKGGNSPLHF. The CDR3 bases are TGTGCCAGCAGCCCTAAGGGGGGTAATTCACCCCTCCACTTT.

The DNA for the CDR3 is TGTGCCAGCAGTGGGGACGTGGAATACGAGCAGTACTTC. Amino acids: CASSGDVEYEQYF. The chain uses TRBV2 and TRBJ2-7; D possibly uses TRBD1 or TRBD2 (5 bases each). Trimming cost V 4 bases and J 4 bases, with 11 bases left between them. CDR1 and CDR2 from the germline V gene are SNHLY and FYNNEI. The CDR3 loop spans 13 amino acids. Using reference TRBV2 and TRBJ2-7 for the parts outside the CDR3, the full variable domain is EPEVTQTPSHQVTQMGQEVILRCVPISNHLYFYWYRQILGQKVEFLVSFYNNEISEKSEIFDDQFSVERPDGSNFTLKIRSTKLEDSAMYFCASSGDVEYEQYFGPGTRLTVT.

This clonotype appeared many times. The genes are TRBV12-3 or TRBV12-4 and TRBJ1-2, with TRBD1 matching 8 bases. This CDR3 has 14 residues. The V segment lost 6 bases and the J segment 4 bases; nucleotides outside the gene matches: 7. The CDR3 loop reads CASRSGGIGYGYTF. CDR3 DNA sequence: TGTGCCAGCAGGTCAGGGGGCATCGGCTATGGCTACACCTTC.

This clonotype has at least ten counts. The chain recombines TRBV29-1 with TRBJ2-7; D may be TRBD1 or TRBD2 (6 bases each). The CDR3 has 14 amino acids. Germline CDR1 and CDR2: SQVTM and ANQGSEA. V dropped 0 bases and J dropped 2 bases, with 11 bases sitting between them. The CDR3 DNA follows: TGCAGCGTTGAAGAGGGGGGCGGAACCTACGAGCAGTACTTC. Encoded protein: CSVEEGGGTYEQYF.